The subject of this entry is one T cell receptor (beta chain). This CDR3 has 15 amino acids. The V gene's germline CDR1 is SGHTA and CDR2 FQGNSA. Trimming removed 1 base at V and 6 bases at J, with 15 bases between. The sample belongs to a study of blood T cells in healthy people across ages. Combining a sample-barcoded 5' primer with a J-beta primer mix, a second PCR ran for roughly 7 to 11 cycles. Each CDR3 protein is one row after TCRdb ran MiXCR on the 5' RACE reads. This table holds 850,000 to 1,100,000 distinct CDR3 sequences, under 40% found once. The chain combines TRBV7-2 with TRBJ1-1, with no clear D. The clonotype was recovered from a man between 18 and 29 years old in good health. The sequencing input was blood. The CDR3 nucleotides are TGTGCCAGCAGCTTAGTCCCGGACGCAGGATCTGAAGCTTTCTTT. This sequence encodes CASSLVPDAGSEAFF.